Listed here are 23 T cell receptor beta chains from one sample, sequenced in a study of blood T cell repertoires in COVID-19. Assay: immunoSEQ multiplex PCR; the TCRdb copy retains only in-frame clones and omits some. Of 160,000 or so clones in the sample, over 75% are singletons; the top ten hold about 10%. Sequencing was carried out using peripheral blood. The receptors here all came from a man aged 60 to 75 with active or convalescent COVID-19.

The chain joins TRBV19 to TRBJ2-1; TRBD1 matches at 7 bases. CDR3 length equals 15 residues. The ends lost 6 bases at V and 4 bases at J; junction bases unmatched: 9. Germline-derived CDR1 and CDR2 are LNHDA and SQIVND (reference sequence). The CDR3 coding sequence is TGTGCCAGTAGATCTCTAGGGACAGCTTACAATGAGCAGTTCTTC. This encodes CASRSLGTAYNEQFF.

CDR3 nucleotide sequence: TGTGCCATCAGTGAGTCTGGGACTAGCGGCACAGATACGCAGTATTTT. It translates to CAISESGTSGTDTQYF. The chain combines TRBV10-3 with TRBJ2-3; 10 positions match TRBD2. J lost 1 base, V lost 0 bases, and 1 base had no gene match. The length of the CDR3 is 16 residues. Germline loops: CDR1 ENHRY, CDR2 SYGVKD.

J is TRBJ2-2 and V is TRBV28; a weak D match, TRBD1 (5 bases). The CDR3 runs 14 residues. Deletions cut 6 bases from V and 5 bases from J, with 13 bases between. Per germline, CDR1 MDHEN and CDR2 SYDVKM. The CDR3 bases are TGTGCCAGCAGCCCAGGGTTGGGGACCGGGGAGCTGTTTTTT. Translation gives CASSPGLGTGELFF.

In its sample, this clone was seen a few times. J is TRBJ1-2 and V is TRBV2; D not resolved. The CDR3 totals 16 residues. The germline gives CDR1 SNHLY, CDR2 FYNNEI. The V and J ends lost 7 bases and 1 base respectively, with 19 bases between them. The chain's CDR3 is CASIEGVRRNNYGYTF. DNA of the CDR3: TGTGCCAGCATTGAGGGAGTCAGGCGAAATAACTATGGCTACACCTTC.

V is TRBV2 and J is TRBJ2-3; the D gene is possibly TRBD1 (5 bases). The V end lost 4 bases, the J end lost 10 bases, and 9 bases lay between the germline ends. Germline V gene sequence: CDR1 SNHLY, CDR2 FYNNEI. The CDR3 runs 11 residues. The CDR3 spells CASSVQGAQYF. The CDR3 DNA reads as TGTGCCAGCAGTGTGCAGGGTGCGCAGTATTTT.

A few counts support this clone. The chain joins TRBV4-2 to TRBJ2-1; the match to TRBD2 covers 11 bases. Germline assignment: CDR1 LGHNA and CDR2 YNFKEQ. V lost 1 base to trimming and J lost 7 bases; unmatched junction nucleotides: 6. This CDR3 is built from 16 residues. The CDR3 sequence is CASSQVLAGGWNEQFF. CDR3 coding DNA: TGTGCCAGCAGCCAAGTGTTAGCGGGGGGGTGGAATGAGCAGTTCTTC.

The chain links TRBV5-4 to TRBJ2-3; possible D gene TRBD2, 6 bases. V lost 7 bases and J 2 bases, leaving 20 bases between the germline ends. From germline, CDR1 is SGHNT and CDR2 YYREEE (reference sequence). The CDR3 length is 16 residues. The CDR3 sequence: CASGPAGLTSTDTQYF. The CDR3 DNA follows: TGTGCCAGCGGGCCTGCGGGACTTACATCCACAGATACGCAGTATTTT.

This chain uses TRBV3-1 (or the pseudogene TRBV3-2) with TRBJ2-7; possible D gene TRBD2, 5 bases. The V end lost 3 bases, the J end lost 4 bases, and 13 bases lay between the germline ends. The CDR3 consists of 14 residues. CDR1 and CDR2 (germline): LGHDT, YNNKEL (reference sequence). The CDR3 reads CASSQADLDYEQYF. The CDR3 region has the DNA TGTGCCAGCAGCCAGGCGGACTTGGATTACGAGCAGTACTTC.

V is TRBV6-6 and J is TRBJ2-7; weak D call: TRBD2 (5 bases). The CDR3 totals 14 residues. Per germline, CDR1 MNHNY and CDR2 SVGAGI (reference sequence). The germline V and J ends were trimmed by 7 bases and 13 bases, with 26 bases remaining between them. This CDR3 is CASTLERAGRSGYF. In nucleotides, the CDR3 is TGTGCCAGCACCCTCGAGAGGGCAGGCCGGTCGGGATACTTC.

This rearrangement joins TRBV20-1 to TRBJ2-7; 11 nucleotides match TRBD2. The CDR3 runs 11 residues. V trimming: 6 bases; J trimming: 10 bases; junction bases outside the gene matches: 5. Looked up from germline, CDR1 is DFQATT and CDR2 is SNEGSKA (reference sequence). Here the CDR3 DNA reads TGCAGTGCATTAGCGGGAGGGCCTCAGTACTTC. The encoded protein is CSALAGGPQYF.

The chain uses TRBV3-1 (or the pseudogene TRBV3-2) and TRBJ1-3, with no clear D. Germline V gene data show CDR1 as LGHDT and CDR2 as YNNKEL (reference sequence). The CDR3 runs to 13 residues. V was trimmed by 4 bases and J by 0 bases, leaving 4 bases between them. The CDR3 bases are TGTGCCAGCAGCCTCAGCTCTGGAAACACCATATATTTT. Encoded protein: CASSLSSGNTIYF.

The chain employs TRBV3-1 (or the pseudogene TRBV3-2) and TRBJ1-2, with D perhaps TRBD1 (6 bases). The CDR3 is 14 residues long. Germline lookup yields CDR1 LGHDT and CDR2 YNNKEL (reference sequence). The V gene lost 4 bases and the J gene lost 3 bases, with 12 bases spanning the gap. The chain's CDR3 is CASSPGVHDYGYTF. Written as DNA, the CDR3 is TGTGCCAGCAGCCCAGGGGTACATGACTATGGCTACACCTTC.

V usage is TRBV4-1 and J usage is TRBJ2-7, with 11 nucleotides matching TRBD2. Germline V gene lookup returns CDR1 MGHRA and CDR2 YSYEKL. This CDR3 is built from 16 residues. V lost 0 bases, J lost 4 bases, and 5 bases stayed unmatched. CDR3 amino acids: CASSQDGTSGSYEQYF. CDR3 DNA: TGCGCCAGCAGCCAAGATGGAACTAGCGGGAGTTACGAGCAGTACTTC.

This clone was seen just once. The chain has TRBV3-1 (or the pseudogene TRBV3-2) and TRBJ2-3, with D possibly being TRBD2 (6 bases). V lost 0 bases to trimming and J lost 2 bases, with 18 bases between them. Germline V lookup: CDR1 LGHDT, CDR2 YNNKEL (reference sequence). The CDR3 has 18 residues. The CDR3 DNA follows: TGTGCCAGCAGCCAAGAGGCGACGGGGGTCGCATTCACAGATACGCAGTATTTT. Translated, it gives CASSQEATGVAFTDTQYF.

V is TRBV25-1 and J is TRBJ2-3; D is unclear. V dropped 2 bases and J dropped 2 bases, with 11 bases sitting between them. CDR1 and CDR2 from the germline V gene are MGHDK and SYGVNS. The CDR3 covers 15 residues. DNA for the CDR3: TGTGCCAGCAGTGAACTATGGGCCTACACAGATACGCAGTATTTT. Amino acid sequence: CASSELWAYTDTQYF.

This clone has only a few counts. The chain has TRBV18 and TRBJ1-4, with D perhaps TRBD1 (5 bases). CDR1 KGHSH and CDR2 LQKENI come from the germline V gene. V lost 7 bases to trimming and J lost 1 base, with 13 bases between them. The CDR3 loop spans 15 amino acids. The CDR3 nucleotides read TGTGCCAGCTTCACCGATCAGGGAACTAATGAAAAACTGTTTTTT. This codes for CASFTDQGTNEKLFF.

This chain connects TRBV5-6 to TRBJ2-7; tentatively, D is TRBD2 (7 bases). Trimming pared 4 bases from V and 3 bases from J, leaving 17 bases between. Germline CDR1 reads SGHDT; CDR2 reads YYEEEE. There are 15 residues in the CDR3. In DNA, the CDR3 is TGTGCCAGCAGCCTCCTGGGGGGGCGAGGCTACGAGCAGTACTTC. Its translation: CASSLLGGRGYEQYF.

This clone has just a few counts. The chain uses TRBV11-2 and TRBJ1-2; 8 bases are a match to TRBD1. V was clipped by 5 bases and J by 5 bases; unmatched bases: 7. Germline V CDR1 and CDR2: SGHAT, FQNNGV. The CDR3 has 14 amino acids. The CDR3 nucleotides are TGTGCCAGCAGCCGGACAGGGACATCATATGGCTACACCTTC. This gives the protein CASSRTGTSYGYTF.

This rearrangement joins TRBV5-4 to TRBJ2-5; tentative D call: TRBD2 (5 bases). The CDR3 has 15 residues. Germline lookup yields CDR1 SGHNT and CDR2 YYREEE (reference sequence). V was clipped by 4 bases and J by 5 bases, with 18 bases between them. CDR3 DNA sequence: TGTGCCAGCAGCCCCCGAGCGGTGAACAAGGAGACCCAGTACTTC. It yields the protein CASSPRAVNKETQYF.

V is TRBV14 and J is TRBJ1-6; D is uncertain. The V and J ends lost 0 bases and 5 bases respectively, with 5 bases between them. CDR3 size: 14 residues. CDR1 and CDR2 from the germline V gene are SGHDN and FVKESK. The CDR3 sequence is CASSQETNNSPLHF. The CDR3 coding sequence is TGTGCCAGCAGCCAAGAGACTAATAATTCACCCCTCCACTTT.

The chain combines TRBV29-1 with TRBJ1-1; the D is unclear. There are 14 residues in the CDR3. V lost 6 bases and J 3 bases, leaving 17 bases between the germline ends. Germline V gene sequence: CDR1 SQVTM, CDR2 ANQGSEA. CDR3 amino acids: CSVWTGSAYTEAFF. In nucleotides, the CDR3 is TGCAGCGTGTGGACCGGGAGTGCGTACACTGAAGCTTTCTTT.

The CDR3 is CASNPGGPTNEKLFF. CDR3 bases: TGTGCCAGTAACCCAGGGGGTCCAACTAATGAAAAACTGTTTTTT. The chain carries TRBV19 and TRBJ1-4; TRBD1 matches 7 bases. CDR1 LNHDA and CDR2 SQIVND come from the germline V gene (reference sequence). J lost 0 bases, V lost 7 bases, and 5 bases had no gene match. This CDR3 contains 15 residues.

This clone has only a few counts. This sequence joins TRBV3-1 (or the pseudogene TRBV3-2) and TRBJ2-7, with 7 bases that match TRBD1. The germline gives CDR1 LGHDT, CDR2 YNNKEL (reference sequence). V shed 0 bases and J 3 bases; nucleotides not matched to a gene: 2. The CDR3 extends over 14 amino acids. The CDR3 is CASSQDWTGYEQYF. CDR3 DNA: TGTGCCAGCAGCCAAGATTGGACAGGCTACGAGCAGTACTTC.